The following is a T cell receptor beta chain sequence with its context. The antigen remains undetermined. The data were taken from a study of cytomegalovirus exposure and HLA in healthy donors. Study background: HLA-typed donors were the source of approximately 80 million unique TCRs, which an early data release held.

General observations from the study: Follow-up analysis seemed to connect common viral pathogens with several of the most significant clusters identified.

V was shortened by 2 bases and J by 3 bases, with 7 bases between the two germline ends. The CDR3 contains 13 residues. Germline lookup yields CDR1 MNHEY and CDR2 SVGAGI. Both 60 Vbeta primers and 13 Jbeta primers went into the PCR. Only in-frame clones appear in the TCRdb table, and some are missing; sequencing was by immunoSEQ multiplex PCR. This listing includes tens of thousands of clones. Sample: PBMCs. V gene TRBV6-5 combines with J gene TRBJ1-1, with D perhaps matching TRBD1 (6 bases). This clonotype originated in a man aged 30 to 39 in good health and CMV-seropositive. The DNA of the CDR3 is TGTGCCAGCAGTTACACAGGGTACACTGAAGCTTTCTTT. Translating it yields CASSYTGYTEAFF.